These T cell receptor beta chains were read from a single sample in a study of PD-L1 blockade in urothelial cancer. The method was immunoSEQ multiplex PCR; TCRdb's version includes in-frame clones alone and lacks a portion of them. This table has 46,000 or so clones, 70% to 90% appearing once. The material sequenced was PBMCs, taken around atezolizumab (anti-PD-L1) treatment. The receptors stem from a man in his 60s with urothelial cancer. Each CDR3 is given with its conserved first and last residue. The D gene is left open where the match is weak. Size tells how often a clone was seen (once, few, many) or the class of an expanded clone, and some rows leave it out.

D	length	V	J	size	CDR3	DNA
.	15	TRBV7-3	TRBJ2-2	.	CASSLNGGNTGELFF	TGTGCCAGCAGCTTAAACGGGGGGAACACCGGGGAGCTGTTTTTT
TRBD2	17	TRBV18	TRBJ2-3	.	CASSPTASGGLTDTQYF	TGTGCCAGCTCACCAACGGCTAGCGGGGGCCTCACAGATACGCAGTATTTT
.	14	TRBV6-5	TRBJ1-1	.	CASSYAGGNTEAFF	TGTGCCAGCAGTTACGCCGGGGGGAACACTGAAGCTTTCTTT
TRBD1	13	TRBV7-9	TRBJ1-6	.	CASSLDRGSPLHF	TGTGCCAGCAGCTTAGACAGGGGGTCACCCCTCCACTTT
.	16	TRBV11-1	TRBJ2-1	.	CASSLGGRGSYNEQFF	TGTGCCAGCAGCTTAGGAGGCAGGGGTTCCTACAATGAGCAGTTCTTC
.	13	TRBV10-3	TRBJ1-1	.	CAISDRVETEAFF	TGTGCCATCAGTGACAGGGTGGAAACTGAAGCTTTCTTT
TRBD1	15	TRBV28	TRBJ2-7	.	CASSPTGTGSYEQYF	TGTGCCAGCAGCCCGACCGGGACAGGGTCCTACGAGCAGTACTTC
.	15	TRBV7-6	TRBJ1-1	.	CASTRAASRDTEAFF	TGTGCCAGCACCCGTGCGGCTTCCAGGGACACTGAAGCTTTCTTT
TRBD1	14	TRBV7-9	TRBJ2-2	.	CASPITGDTGELFF	TGTGCCAGTCCTATTACAGGGGACACCGGGGAGCTGTTTTTT
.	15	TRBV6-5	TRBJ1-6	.	CATQLRTGWNSPLHF	TGTGCCACTCAGTTACGTACAGGGTGGAATTCACCCCTCCACTTT
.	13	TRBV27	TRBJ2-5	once	CASSREPRETQYF	TGTGCCAGCAGTCGAGAGCCACGGGAGACCCAGTACTTC
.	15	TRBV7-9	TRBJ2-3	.	CASRDTGRGTDTQYF	TGTGCCAGCAGAGACACAGGGAGGGGGACAGATACGCAGTATTTT
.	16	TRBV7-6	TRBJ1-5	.	CASSPPMQDSNQPQHF	TGTGCCAGCAGCCCCCCTATGCAAGATAGCAATCAGCCCCAGCATTTT
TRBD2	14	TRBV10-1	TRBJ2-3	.	CASSDGGGTDTQYF	TGCGCCAGCAGTGACGGCGGGGGTACAGATACGCAGTATTTT
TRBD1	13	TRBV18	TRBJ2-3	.	CASSEQGSDTQYF	TGTGCCAGCTCGGAACAGGGGTCAGATACGCAGTATTTT
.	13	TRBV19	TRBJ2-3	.	CASRKQGPDTQYF	TGTGCCAGTAGAAAGCAGGGTCCGGATACGCAGTATTTT
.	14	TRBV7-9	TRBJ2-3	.	CASSRTTGQNTQYF	TGTGCCAGCAGCCGAACCACGGGACAAAATACGCAGTATTTT
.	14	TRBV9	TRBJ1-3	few	CASSVEGAGNTIYF	TGTGCCAGCAGCGTGGAAGGGGCCGGAAACACCATATATTTT
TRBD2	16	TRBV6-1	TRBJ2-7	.	CASSAYLAGFSYEQYF	TGTGCCAGCAGTGCCTATCTAGCGGGTTTTTCCTACGAGCAGTACTTC
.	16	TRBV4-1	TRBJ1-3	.	CASSQDPYEGGNTIYF	TGCGCCAGCAGCCAAGACCCTTATGAGGGCGGAAACACCATATATTTT
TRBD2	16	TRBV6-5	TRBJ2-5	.	CASSYSVAGEMETQYF	TGTGCCAGCAGTTACTCGGTCGCGGGAGAGATGGAGACCCAGTACTTC
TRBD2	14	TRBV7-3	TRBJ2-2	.	CASSLGLAAGELFF	TGTGCCAGCAGCCTCGGACTAGCGGCCGGGGAGCTGTTTTTT
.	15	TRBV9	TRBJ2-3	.	CASSVVSQSTDTQYF	TGTGCCAGCAGCGTAGTTTCGCAGTCTACAGATACGCAGTATTTT
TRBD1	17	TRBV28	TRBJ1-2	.	CASSLWGTGAGDYGYTF	TGTGCCAGCAGTTTATGGGGGACAGGGGCAGGGGACTATGGCTACACCTTC
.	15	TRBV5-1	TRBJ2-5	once	CASSPRTGTGETQYF	TGCGCCAGCAGCCCCCGAACAGGGACGGGAGAGACCCAGTACTTC
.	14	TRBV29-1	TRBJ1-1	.	CSVAPGHLNTEAFF	TGCAGCGTTGCACCGGGACATTTGAACACTGAAGCTTTCTTT
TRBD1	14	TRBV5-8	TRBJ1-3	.	CASRAGGSGNTIYF	TGTGCCAGCAGGGCAGGGGGATCTGGAAACACCATATATTTT
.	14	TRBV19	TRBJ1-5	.	CASSRYRGNQPQHF	TGTGCCAGTAGTCGTTACAGGGGCAATCAGCCCCAGCATTTT
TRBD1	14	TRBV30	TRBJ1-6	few	CAWGTGTGNSPLHF	TGTGCCTGGGGAACTGGGACAGGGAATTCACCCCTCCACTTT
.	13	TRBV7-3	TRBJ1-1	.	CASSFLSNTEAFF	TGTGCCAGCAGCTTTCTCTCGAACACTGAAGCTTTCTTT
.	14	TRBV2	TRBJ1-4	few	CASCREAAGEKLFF	TGTGCCAGCTGCAGGGAGGCGGCTGGTGAAAAACTGTTTTTT
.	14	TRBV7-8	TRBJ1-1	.	CASSLQGRSTEAFF	TGTGCCAGCAGCCTCCAGGGGCGGAGCACTGAAGCTTTCTTT
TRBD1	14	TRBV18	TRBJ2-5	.	CASSPTGAGETQYF	TGTGCCAGCTCACCCACAGGGGCCGGTGAGACCCAGTACTTC
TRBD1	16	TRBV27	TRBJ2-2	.	CASSFLGQGATGELFF	TGTGCCAGCAGTTTCCTCGGACAGGGGGCAACCGGGGAGCTGTTTTTT
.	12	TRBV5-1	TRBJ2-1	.	CASSSQGNEQFF	TGCGCCAGCAGCTCGCAGGGTAATGAGCAGTTCTTC
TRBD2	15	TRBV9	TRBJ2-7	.	CASSPRTSETYEQYF	TGTGCCAGCAGCCCTCGGACTAGCGAAACCTACGAGCAGTACTTC
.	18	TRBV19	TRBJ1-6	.	CASSIRGEAGTVNSPLHF	TGTGCCAGTAGTATTCGCGGGGAGGCCGGGACGGTCAATTCACCCCTCCACTTT
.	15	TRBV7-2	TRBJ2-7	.	CASSFERGGHYEQYF	TGTGCCAGCAGCTTTGAAAGAGGCGGGCACTACGAGCAGTACTTC
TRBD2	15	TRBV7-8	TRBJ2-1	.	CASSPGLAVYNEQFF	TGTGCCAGCAGCCCCGGACTAGCGGTATACAATGAGCAGTTCTTC
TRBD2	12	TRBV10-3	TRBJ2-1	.	CATSGGSNEQFF	TGTGCCACAAGCGGGGGGAGTAATGAGCAGTTCTTC